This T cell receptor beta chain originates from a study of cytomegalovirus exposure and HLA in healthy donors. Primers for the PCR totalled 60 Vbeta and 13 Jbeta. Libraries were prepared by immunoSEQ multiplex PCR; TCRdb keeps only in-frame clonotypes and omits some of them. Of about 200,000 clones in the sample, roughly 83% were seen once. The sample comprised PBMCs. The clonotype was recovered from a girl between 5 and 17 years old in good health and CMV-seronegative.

CDR3: CASSLSGMNTGELFF. The CDR3 coding sequence is TGCGCCAGCAGCTTGTCAGGGATGAACACCGGGGAGCTGTTTTTT. This chain links TRBV5-1 with TRBJ2-2; TRBD1 might be the D (5 bases). CDR1 is SGHRS, CDR2 YFSETQ, per germline. Trimming cost V 1 base and J 1 base, with 8 bases left between them. This CDR3 is built from 15 residues.